The 20 T cell receptor beta chains listed next were all sequenced from one sample in a study of blood T cells in healthy people across ages. Primers used in a second PCR of roughly 6 to 11 cycles were a sample-barcoded 5' primer and a J-beta primer mix. TCRdb itself ran the 5' RACE reads through MiXCR, one entry per CDR3 protein. In the table there are some 1.8 million distinct CDR3 sequences, around 42% of which are singletons. The sample comprised blood. These receptor sequences come from a human donor in good health.

CDR3 residues: CSVDWDNEQFF. The CDR3 bases are TGCAGCGTTGATTGGGACAATGAGCAGTTCTTC. The chain is built from TRBV29-1 and TRBJ2-1; no firm D call. V was trimmed by 3 bases and J by 5 bases, leaving 5 bases between them. Germline CDR1 and CDR2: SQVTM and ANQGSEA. The CDR3 is 11 residues long.

The rearrangement joins TRBV7-2 to TRBJ2-4; TRBD1 might be the D (5 bases). The V end lost 5 bases, the J end lost 6 bases, and 17 bases lay between the germline ends. CDR1 and CDR2 from the germline V gene are SGHTA and FQGNSA. The CDR3 sequence is 15 residues long. CDR3 bases: TGTGCCAGCAGCCCAACTTCAGGGTCGGGAAACATTCAGTACTTC. The encoded protein is CASSPTSGSGNIQYF. The full variable domain, in which reference TRBV7-2 and TRBJ2-4 provide the parts outside the CDR3, is GAGVSQSPSNKVTEKGKDVELRCDPISGHTALYWYRQSLGQGLEFLIYFQGNSAPDKSGLPSDRFSAERTGGSVSTLTIQRTQQEDSAVYLCASSPTSGSGNIQYFGAGTRLSVL.

J is TRBJ1-4 and V is TRBV18, with 7 bases identical to TRBD1. J gave up 1 base and V 3 bases, and 5 bases lay outside the gene matches. This CDR3 is 16 amino acids long. The germline gives CDR1 KGHSH, CDR2 LQKENI. The CDR3 DNA is TGTGCCAGCTCACCGCGACAGGGTCGAACTAATGAAAAACTGTTTTTT. It specifies CASSPRQGRTNEKLFF.

The V call is TRBV15, the J call TRBJ1-4, with D possibly TRBD1 on 5 matching bases. V was clipped by 3 bases and J by 11 bases, with 10 bases between them. The CDR3 loop spans 12 amino acids. The germline CDR1 and CDR2 sequences are LNHNV and YYDKDF (reference sequence). DNA of the CDR3: TGTGCCACCAGCAGCCCGGGGCAGAAACTGTTTTTT. It encodes CATSSPGQKLFF.

The rearrangement links TRBV5-1 to TRBJ2-7; 12 bases agree with TRBD2. This CDR3 is 20 amino acids long. The junction had 15 bases not matched to a gene; V was cut back by 0 bases and J by 2 bases. CDR1 is SGHRS and CDR2 is YFSETQ in the germline V gene. CDR3 protein: CASSLGLASGGAMAAYEQYF. The CDR3 DNA is TGCGCCAGCAGCTTGGGATTGGCTAGCGGGGGGGCCATGGCGGCCTACGAGCAGTACTTC.

V usage is TRBV6-6 and J usage is TRBJ1-5; D is uncertain. The CDR3 covers 15 residues. Germline V lookup: CDR1 MNHNY, CDR2 SVGAGI (reference sequence). V was trimmed by 8 bases and J by 0 bases, leaving 14 bases between them. The CDR3 coding sequence is TGTGCCAGCCGCCGAGAGTTACCTAGCAATCAGCCCCAGCATTTT. As protein: CASRRELPSNQPQHF.

The table lists this clonotype with many counts. The chain uses TRBV7-9 and TRBJ2-7; D gene ambiguous. V was pared by 5 bases and J by 5 bases, with 10 bases between. The CDR3 length is 12 residues. Germline V gives CDR1 SEHNR, CDR2 FQNEAQ (reference sequence). Here the CDR3 DNA reads TGTGCCAGCAGCCCCCAGACGGACGAGCAGTACTTC. Translated, it gives CASSPQTDEQYF.

This clonotype turned up a few times. The V call is TRBV9, the J call TRBJ2-1; D not certain. V shed 0 bases and J shed 0 bases, with 10 bases lying between them. The CDR3 loop spans 16 amino acids. CDR1 and CDR2 from the germline V gene are SGDLS and YYNGEE. This chain's CDR3 is CASSVGGYGSYNEQFF. The CDR3 region has the DNA TGTGCCAGCAGCGTAGGCGGATACGGCTCCTACAATGAGCAGTTCTTC.

A note on this clonotype: This could be a read error, since a much larger clone is one nucleotide away. The chain links TRBV27 to TRBJ1-2; 7 nucleotides line up with TRBD1. The CDR3 sequence is 15 residues long. The trim removed 5 bases at V and 4 bases at J, leaving 10 bases unmatched. Germline CDR1 reads MNHEY; CDR2 reads SMNVEV (reference sequence). The CDR3 nucleotides read TGTGCCAGCAGTGGGGGGGGAGGGGGCGTCTATGGCTACACCTTC. Amino acids: CASSGGGGGVYGYTF.

For this clonotype: Just one base apart from a much larger clone, this may be a read error. CDR3 protein: CSAIRLDRGEDTQYF. CDR3 nucleotides: TGCAGTGCCATCCGCCTGGACAGGGGGGAGGATACGCAGTATTTT. The chain joins TRBV20-1 to TRBJ2-3; 10 bases are shared with TRBD1. There are 15 residues in the CDR3. The germline V gene has CDR1 DFQATT and CDR2 SNEGSKA (reference sequence). Germline trimming cut 6 bases from V and 6 bases from J; bases unmatched to any gene: 12.

This clonotype was seen a few times. DNA of the CDR3: TGTGCCACCAGCCGGGACAGGGGACTTGAAGCTTTCTTT. Protein product: CATSRDRGLEAFF. This chain connects TRBV15 to TRBJ1-1, with 10 bases that match TRBD1. The V gene's germline CDR1 is LNHNV and CDR2 YYDKDF (reference sequence). J gave up 7 bases and V 5 bases, and 4 bases lay outside the gene matches. The CDR3 is 13 residues long.

The gene calls are TRBV20-1 and TRBJ2-7, with 11 positions matching TRBD1. With 0 bases clipped from V and 3 bases from J, the junction kept 1 base outside the gene matches. Germline V CDR1 and CDR2: DFQATT, SNEGSKA (reference sequence). The CDR3 sequence is 14 residues long. The CDR3 is CSAREDRGLYEQYF. For the CDR3, the DNA is TGCAGTGCTAGAGAGGACAGGGGGCTCTACGAGCAGTACTTC.

The chain has TRBV6-2 or TRBV6-3 and TRBJ2-1; D unresolved. CDR3 length: 14 amino acids. Between the trimmed V and J ends, which lost 0 bases and 8 bases, there was a span of 11 bases. Germline CDR1 reads MNHEY; CDR2 reads SVGEGT. The CDR3 bases are TGTGCCAGCAGTTACTCGCGGTCCATTTATGAGCAGTTCTTC. Amino acid sequence: CASSYSRSIYEQFF.

This clonotype was observed at least ten times. This sequence joins TRBV4-2 and TRBJ2-1; D gene unclear. Trimming removed 0 bases from V and 0 bases from J, with 9 bases in between. CDR3 size: 16 residues. CDR1 is LGHNA and CDR2 is YNFKEQ in the germline V gene. Here the CDR3 DNA reads TGTGCCAGCAGCCAAGATCGACGTGGCTCCTACAATGAGCAGTTCTTC. Amino acids: CASSQDRRGSYNEQFF.

V is TRBV2 and J is TRBJ2-5, with D perhaps given as TRBD1 or TRBD2 (5 bases each). The germline gives CDR1 SNHLY, CDR2 FYNNEI. The CDR3 loop spans 13 amino acids. The V end was cut by 6 bases, the J end by 5 bases, with 13 bases between. The CDR3 nucleotides are TGTGCCAGCAGCCGGGACCACGGGGAGACCCAGTACTTC. Its protein is CASSRDHGETQYF.

V usage is TRBV7-8 and J usage is TRBJ1-1; TRBD1 agrees at 8 bases. The CDR3 extends over 17 amino acids. Germline lookup yields CDR1 SGHVS and CDR2 FQNEAQ. V was clipped by 3 bases and J by 0 bases; unmatched bases: 9. The DNA of the CDR3 is TGTGCCAGCAGCTTCCCGACAGGGGAGGGCATGAACACTGAAGCTTTCTTT. Translated, it gives CASSFPTGEGMNTEAFF.

This clonotype turned up a few times. The rearrangement joins TRBV6-5 to TRBJ2-5, with 7 bases identical to TRBD1. CDR3 length: 15 residues. Trimming removed 4 bases from V and 5 bases from J; junction bases left unmatched: 10. CDR1 and CDR2 from the germline V gene are MNHEY and SVGAGI. CDR3 in amino acids: CASSSPGQRSETQYF. The CDR3 nucleotides read TGTGCCAGCAGTTCCCCGGGACAGCGGAGTGAGACCCAGTACTTC.

The DNA of the CDR3 is TGTGCCAGCAGCTTATCCTCTGCCAGGGGGCTTGGGGGCTACACCTTC. It encodes CASSLSSARGLGGYTF. The chain couples TRBV7-3 to TRBJ1-2; 8 bases are shared with TRBD1. CDR1 and CDR2 (germline): SGHTA, FQGTGA. The CDR3 is 16 amino acids. Unmatched junction bases numbered 13, after V lost 2 bases and J lost 8 bases.

In this sample, this clonotype turned up a few times. The chain combines TRBV3-1 with TRBJ2-7; tentatively, D is TRBD1 (6 bases). The V gene lost 5 bases and the J gene lost 3 bases, with 17 bases spanning the gap. The V gene's germline CDR1 is LGHDT and CDR2 YNNKEL (reference sequence). This CDR3 has 15 amino acids. The CDR3 nucleotides are TGTGCCAGCAGCGTTCACCCGGGACACCTCTACGAGCAGTACTTC. Its protein is CASSVHPGHLYEQYF.

The chain links TRBV20-1 to TRBJ2-3, with a tentative D call TRBD2 (5 bases). Trimming removed 6 bases from V and 0 bases from J, with 13 bases in between. Germline-derived CDR1 and CDR2 are DFQATT and SNEGSKA (reference sequence). CDR3 length: 14 amino acids. The CDR3 is CSAKERGSTDTQYF. CDR3 bases: TGCAGTGCAAAGGAACGGGGTAGCACAGATACGCAGTATTTT.